The next 32 T cell receptor beta chains were all read from a single sample in a study of radiotherapy plus CTLA-4 blockade in lung cancer. Produced via immunoSEQ multiplex PCR; TCRdb's table is partial and in-frame only. This sample has 120,000 or so clones; about 87% occur once, and the top ten carry more than 6.5%. The source material was peripheral blood, sampled from a patient treated with radiotherapy plus ipilimumab. These receptors all stem from a human donor with non-small cell lung cancer that progressed on radiotherapy plus ipilimumab.

The J gene is TRBJ2-3, the V gene TRBV5-1; 10 bases fit TRBD2. Germline loops: CDR1 SGHRS, CDR2 YFSETQ. This CDR3 has 18 amino acids. The V segment lost 5 bases and the J segment 0 bases; nucleotides outside the gene matches: 12. The CDR3 coding sequence is TGCGCCAGCAGTCCCGGGACTAGCGCAAAACCTAGCACAGATACGCAGTATTTT. Translation: CASSPGTSAKPSTDTQYF. Together with reference TRBV5-1 and TRBJ2-3, the CDR3 gives the full variable domain: KAGVTQTPRYLIKTRGQQVTLSCSPISGHRSVSWYQQTPGQGLQFLFEYFSETQRNKGNFPGRFSGRQFSNSRSEMNVSTLELGDSALYLCASSPGTSAKPSTDTQYFGPGTRLTVL.

The rearrangement joins TRBV2 to TRBJ1-1; D is possibly TRBD1 (6 bases). Per germline, CDR1 SNHLY and CDR2 FYNNEI. The CDR3 runs to 13 residues. The V end was cut by 7 bases, the J end by 1 base, with 10 bases between. The CDR3 here is CASIVDRNTEAFF. The CDR3 DNA follows: TGTGCCAGCATAGTGGACAGGAACACTGAAGCTTTCTTT.

The chain is built from TRBV5-6 and TRBJ2-1, with TRBD2 identical over 9 bases. The CDR3 covers 16 residues. V was pared by 1 base and J by 5 bases, with 7 bases of the junction left unmatched. In germline, CDR1 is SGHDT, CDR2 YYEEEE. DNA of the CDR3: TGTGCCAGCAGCTTGCGGCTAGCGGGAATTAACAATGAGCAGTTCTTC. It yields the protein CASSLRLAGINNEQFF.

This clone turned up a few times. J is TRBJ2-7 and V is TRBV6-1, with TRBD1 matching 11 bases. The length of the CDR3 is 13 residues. Looked up from germline, CDR1 is MNHNS and CDR2 is SASEGT. The V and J ends lost 8 bases and 3 bases, in that order; junction bases with no gene match: 3. In DNA form, the CDR3 reads TGTGCCAGCTCGGGGACAGGGGGCTACGAGCAGTACTTC. This gives the protein CASSGTGGYEQYF.

The J gene is TRBJ1-5, the V gene TRBV7-8; D not resolved. This CDR3 spans 14 amino acids. Germline V gene sequence: CDR1 SGHVS, CDR2 FQNEAQ. The germline V and J ends were trimmed by 0 bases and 5 bases, with 8 bases remaining between them. As DNA, the CDR3 is TGTGCCAGCAGCTTAGCGCATCGGGATCAGCCCCAGCATTTT. Protein product: CASSLAHRDQPQHF.

The CDR3 sequence is CASSLDRTLRGDTQYF. Written as DNA, the CDR3 is TGTGCCAGCAGCTTGGACAGAACTCTGAGGGGAGATACGCAGTATTTT. V and J are TRBV7-9 and TRBJ2-3; D is perhaps TRBD1 (6 bases). The CDR3 sequence is 16 residues long. Germline V CDR1 and CDR2: SEHNR, FQNEAQ (reference sequence). The ends were cut back, 3 bases at V and 5 bases at J, with 18 bases in the middle.

V usage is TRBV2 and J usage is TRBJ2-5, with a possible D match to TRBD2 (6 bases). The germline gives CDR1 SNHLY, CDR2 FYNNEI. V lost 6 bases to trimming and J lost 4 bases, with 12 bases between them. The CDR3 totals 13 residues. DNA of the CDR3: TGTGCCAGCAGGGGGGAGGAGGGAGAGACCCAGTACTTC. This encodes CASRGEEGETQYF.

This chain joins TRBV19 and TRBJ1-4; D remains unclear. The CDR3 is 14 amino acids. CDR1 and CDR2 (germline): LNHDA, SQIVND (reference sequence). V was pared by 3 bases and J by 8 bases, with 13 bases between. The CDR3 DNA follows: TGTGCCAGTAGTATTGGACCGTGGAGCGAAAAACTGTTTTTT. Amino acid sequence: CASSIGPWSEKLFF.

The chain has TRBV29-1 and TRBJ1-1; maybe TRBD1 (5 bases). The CDR3 has 11 amino acids. Germline CDR1 and CDR2: SQVTM and ANQGSEA. The V end was cut by 5 bases, the J end by 11 bases, with 15 bases between. The CDR3 DNA is TGCAGCGTTCGAAATGCGGGGCACGCTTTCTTT. Protein product: CSVRNAGHAFF.

CDR3 sequence reads: CSVGGLGTEAFF. In nucleotides, the CDR3 is TGCAGCGTGGGGGGCCTAGGCACTGAAGCTTTCTTT. The chain uses TRBV29-1 and TRBJ1-1, with a tentative D call TRBD1 (6 bases). The CDR3 is made up of 12 amino acids. Deletions cut 6 bases from V and 4 bases from J, with 12 bases between. Germline V lookup: CDR1 SQVTM, CDR2 ANQGSEA.

V is TRBV27 and J is TRBJ2-5; 14 nucleotides agree with TRBD2. There are 22 residues in the CDR3. With 3 bases clipped from V and 5 bases from J, the junction kept 23 bases outside the gene matches. Germline V CDR1 and CDR2: MNHEY, SMNVEV (reference sequence). In DNA, the CDR3 is TGTGCCAGCAGTTTTGGGAGTCCCGCCATCCCGGGACTAGCGGGAGCACGGGAGACCCAGTACTTC. Protein sequence: CASSFGSPAIPGLAGARETQYF.

This clone was counted a single time. V is TRBV7-2 and J is TRBJ2-7; no definite D call. Per germline, CDR1 SGHTA and CDR2 FQGNSA. Trimming removed 3 bases at V and 3 bases at J, with 12 bases between. The CDR3 length is 14 residues. The CDR3 coding sequence is TGTGCCAGCAGCTTCGGTGAGAGAATCTACGAGCAGTACTTC. Amino acid sequence: CASSFGERIYEQYF.

V gene TRBV27 combines with J gene TRBJ2-7, with D possibly being TRBD2 (6 bases). Trimming took 4 bases from V and 4 from J, leaving 20 bases between them. The CDR3 contains 16 residues. The germline CDR1 and CDR2 sequences are MNHEY and SMNVEV (reference sequence). CDR3 nucleotides: TGTGCCAGCAGTTCCCCCAGCGGGCCTAGGGTGTACGAGCAGTACTTC. Protein product: CASSSPSGPRVYEQYF.

The chain links TRBV7-2 to TRBJ2-7; TRBD2 aligns across 7 bases. CDR3 length: 15 amino acids. After removal of 2 bases from V and 1 base from J, the junction contained 5 bases not matched to a gene. The V gene's germline CDR1 is SGHTA and CDR2 FQGNSA. The CDR3, as DNA: TGTGCCAGCAGCTTATCGAGCGGGGTATCCTACGAGCAGTACTTC. Translated, it gives CASSLSSGVSYEQYF. The variable domain in full, with the rest retrieved from reference TRBV7-2 and TRBJ2-7, is GAGVSQSPSNKVTEKGKDVELRCDPISGHTALYWYRQSLGQGLEFLIYFQGNSAPDKSGLPSDRFSAERTGGSVSTLTIQRTQQEDSAVYLCASSLSSGVSYEQYFGPGTRLTVT.

The chain is built from TRBV10-1 and TRBJ2-2, with 8 bases aligning to TRBD2. V trimming: 8 bases; J trimming: 2 bases; junction bases outside the gene matches: 7. There are 15 residues in the CDR3. Germline V gene lookup returns CDR1 WNHNN and CDR2 SYGVQD (reference sequence). The CDR3: CASGETSDNTGELFF. The CDR3 DNA sequence: TGCGCCAGCGGAGAGACTAGCGATAACACCGGGGAGCTGTTTTTT.

This chain joins TRBV7-2 and TRBJ1-2; D not certain. Germline assignment: CDR1 SGHTA and CDR2 FQGNSA. This CDR3 is 12 amino acids long. V dropped 4 bases and J dropped 5 bases, with 8 bases sitting between them. The CDR3 is CASSSPGYGYTF. The CDR3 coding sequence is TGTGCCAGCAGCTCCCCTGGTTATGGCTACACCTTC.

The V call is TRBV5-5, the J call TRBJ1-5; D gene unclear. Per the germline V gene, CDR1 is SGHKS and CDR2 is YYEKEE (reference sequence). Trimming pared 2 bases from V and 0 bases from J, leaving 6 bases between. This CDR3 has 14 amino acids. The CDR3: CASSFLNSNQPQHF. The CDR3 bases are TGTGCCAGCAGCTTTCTCAATAGCAATCAGCCCCAGCATTTT.

This clone was observed once. This chain joins TRBV28 and TRBJ1-1; a weak D match, TRBD1 (5 bases). This CDR3 contains 12 residues. Germline lookup yields CDR1 MDHEN and CDR2 SYDVKM. V lost 7 bases to trimming and J lost 6 bases, with 12 bases between them. The CDR3 region is CASMGGNPEAFF. The DNA for the CDR3 is TGTGCCAGCATGGGGGGTAATCCTGAAGCTTTCTTT.

This CDR3 reads CASSGGQNTEAFF. The CDR3 nucleotides are TGTGCCAGCAGCGGGGGACAGAACACTGAAGCTTTCTTT. This chain uses TRBV6-5 with TRBJ1-1, with a possible D match to TRBD1 (6 bases). This CDR3 comprises 13 residues. The V gene lost 6 bases and the J gene lost 1 base, with 9 bases spanning the gap. Germline CDR1 MNHEY, CDR2 SVGAGI.

V gene TRBV5-6 combines with J gene TRBJ2-5; D is perhaps TRBD1 or TRBD2 (6 bases each). Germline CDR1 and CDR2: SGHDT and YYEEEE. CDR3 length: 14 residues. The V gene lost 1 base and the J gene lost 4 bases, with 11 bases spanning the gap. The CDR3 sequence is CASSLLGGGETQYF. DNA for the CDR3: TGTGCCAGCAGCTTGTTGGGGGGCGGAGAGACCCAGTACTTC.

This clone was detected only once. This chain joins TRBV7-8 and TRBJ2-7; TRBD2 might be the D (6 bases). The CDR3 has 15 amino acids. Germline assignment: CDR1 SGHVS and CDR2 FQNEAQ. Trimming took off 2 bases at V and 2 bases at J, with 13 bases between the two ends. As DNA, the CDR3 is TGTGCCAGCAGCTTAATGGCCCTAGCGACCTACGAGCAGTACTTC. The encoded protein is CASSLMALATYEQYF. The entire variable domain, with the rest obtained from reference TRBV7-8 and TRBJ2-7, is as follows: GAGVSQSPRYKVAKRGQDVALRCDPISGHVSLFWYQQALGQGPEFLTYFQNEAQLDKSGLPSDRFFAERPEGSVSTLKIQRTQQEDSAVYLCASSLMALATYEQYFGPGTRLTVT.

This sequence joins TRBV29-1 and TRBJ2-3, with D possibly being TRBD1 (5 bases). Looked up from germline, CDR1 is SQVTM and CDR2 is ANQGSEA. This CDR3 comprises 13 residues. V shed 8 bases and J shed 4 bases, with 16 bases lying between them. The CDR3 bases are TGCAGCTTCGGGCAGGGAAGGGCAGATACGCAGTATTTT. Translated, it gives CSFGQGRADTQYF.

This clone appeared a few times. This chain joins TRBV19 and TRBJ2-1, with D uncertain. Trimming took 6 bases from V and 2 from J, leaving 5 bases between them. Germline V lookup: CDR1 LNHDA, CDR2 SQIVND (reference sequence). The CDR3 loop spans 12 amino acids. CDR3 sequence: CASRGTYNEQFF. The CDR3 DNA reads TGTGCCAGTAGGGGTACCTACAATGAGCAGTTCTTC.

This chain uses TRBV29-1 with TRBJ1-1, with D possibly being TRBD1 (6 bases). Germline V lookup: CDR1 SQVTM, CDR2 ANQGSEA. The CDR3 is made up of 13 amino acids. Trimming removed 4 bases at V and 0 bases at J, with 9 bases between. The CDR3 nucleotides read TGCAGCGTTGGGACAGCGCTGAACACTGAAGCTTTCTTT. As protein: CSVGTALNTEAFF.

The chain recombines TRBV7-3 with TRBJ2-1; a weak D match, TRBD1 (6 bases). The CDR3 extends over 15 amino acids. The germline V gene has CDR1 SGHTA and CDR2 FQGTGA. With 5 bases removed from V and 8 bases from J, the gap between germline ends came to 19 bases. The CDR3 region is CASSHREGGRDEQFF. The CDR3 nucleotides are TGTGCCAGCAGCCACAGGGAAGGGGGTAGGGATGAGCAGTTCTTC.

The chain combines TRBV5-1 with TRBJ2-5, with 10 positions matching TRBD2. The J call is doubtful: the DNA matches TRBJ2-7 better. This CDR3 has 18 amino acids. CDR1 is SGHRS, CDR2 YFSETQ, per germline. In DNA, the CDR3 is TGCGCCAGCAGCGTGAGCGGGAGGGAATCAAAAAACTCCTACGAGCAGTACTTC. Encoded protein: CASSVSGRESKNSYEQYF.

CDR3 sequence reads: CSVRDRGPYGYTF. CDR3 nucleotide sequence: TGCAGCGTCCGGGACAGGGGGCCTTATGGCTACACCTTC. The chain uses TRBV29-1 and TRBJ1-2; 12 bases map to TRBD1. The CDR3 sequence is 13 residues long. CDR1 SQVTM and CDR2 ANQGSEA come from the germline V gene. The V segment lost 6 bases and the J segment 5 bases; nucleotides outside the gene matches: 4.

J is TRBJ2-7 and V is TRBV27; 12 bases align to TRBD2. This CDR3 region has 22 residues. J was trimmed by 0 bases and V by 0 bases; bases with no gene match: 18. CDR1 is MNHEY and CDR2 is SMNVEV in the germline V gene (reference sequence). CDR3 region: CASSLSTPPGTSGWRGSYEQYF. In nucleotides, the CDR3 is TGTGCCAGCAGTTTATCGACCCCCCCCGGGACTAGCGGGTGGAGGGGCTCCTACGAGCAGTACTTC.

The rearrangement links TRBV27 to TRBJ2-7; 8 bases are shared with TRBD1. Germline CDR1 MNHEY, CDR2 SMNVEV (reference sequence). The CDR3 extends over 12 amino acids. V was pared by 6 bases and J by 4 bases, with 2 bases of the junction left unmatched. CDR3: CASSRTGYEQYF. As DNA, the CDR3 is TGTGCCAGCAGCCGGACAGGGTACGAGCAGTACTTC.

The rearrangement uses TRBV5-1 and TRBJ2-7; D is undetermined. Germline CDR1 SGHRS, CDR2 YFSETQ. The V gene lost 4 bases and the J gene lost 4 bases, with 15 bases spanning the gap. The CDR3 is 14 amino acids. Here the CDR3 DNA reads TGCGCCAGCAGCCCACGAGGAGTTCCGTACGAGCAGTACTTC. Its translation: CASSPRGVPYEQYF. The variable domain in full, with the rest retrieved from reference TRBV5-1 and TRBJ2-7, is KAGVTQTPRYLIKTRGQQVTLSCSPISGHRSVSWYQQTPGQGLQFLFEYFSETQRNKGNFPGRFSGRQFSNSRSEMNVSTLELGDSALYLCASSPRGVPYEQYFGPGTRLTVT.

The chain employs TRBV10-3 and TRBJ2-5; D gene uncertain. This CDR3 contains 14 residues. Germline values: CDR1 ENHRY, CDR2 SYGVKD. V was cut by 5 bases and J by 3 bases, with 13 bases left in between. CDR3 sequence reads: CAISSTHTEETQYF. The CDR3 nucleotides read TGTGCCATCAGTTCGACCCACACCGAAGAGACCCAGTACTTC.

The J gene is TRBJ2-2, the V gene TRBV29-1; 10 nucleotides match TRBD2. This CDR3 is 15 amino acids long. Trimming at V came to 6 bases and at J to 2 bases, leaving 6 bases not matched to a gene. The germline V gene encodes CDR1 SQVTM and CDR2 ANQGSEA. The CDR3 loop is CSVGSGRVNTGELFF. The CDR3 DNA sequence: TGCAGCGTCGGGAGCGGGAGGGTAAACACCGGGGAGCTGTTTTTT.